This T cell receptor beta chain comes out of a study of identical twins (dated by TCRdb to the mid-2010s). Notes on the research overall: To test whether fetal clonotypes persist, this study deep-sequenced TCR alpha and beta repertoires from monozygotic twins, from unrelated adults of various ages, and from cord blood. To rule out contamination, the twin experiments were replicated at different times with different library preparation protocols.

Every donor was a healthy Caucasian. Three pairs of female monozygotic twins, all aged 18 to 29 years, made up the twin cohort. Positive isolation kits from Invitrogen were used to isolate CD4+ and CD8+ T cell populations. This clonotype was seen more than once but under ten times. Its antigen specificity is not known. No much larger clonotype is one base removed from it; base qualities were not supplied. General study outcomes and caveats: The excess sharing between twins in beta out-of-frame sequences was weaker because fewer shared sequences reduced the signal-to-noise ratio. Zero-insertion analyses could be partly confounded by invariant T cells such as MAIT and iNKT, though diverse VJ usage argued against such confounding for most clonotypes. Compared with coincidental sharing between unrelated individuals, out-of-frame TCR alpha sequences shared between twins showed an excess of sequences with low generation probability. Fewer insertions were carried by abundant cord blood beta clonotypes, a similar but weaker trend appeared in young adult naive repertoires, and no such trend appeared in memory repertoires. Out-of-frame TCR alpha sharing in monozygotic twins was systematically underestimated by recombination models, whereas sharing between unrelated individuals was in agreement with the recombination models. Because the same donors could not be followed over many years, the conclusions relied on cross-sectional statistical analysis.

V loses 0 bases, J loses 0 bases, and the germline ends lie 8 bases apart. The germline V gene specifies MNHEY as CDR1 and SVGAGI as CDR2. The CDR3 holds 16 amino acids from the cysteine to the phenylalanine. The only DNA kept is the CDR3, 48 bases in frame from the first base. The library was produced with 5' RACE. Sequencing used an Illumina HiSeq 2000. Template switching added a universal primer binding site, and the final cDNA carried a unique molecular identifier that allowed TCR cDNA molecules to be counted accurately. First-strand cDNA for TCR alpha and beta chains was synthesized from specific primers in the conserved constant-segment region. To control for contamination, each cDNA library was double barcoded with a SMART-Mk sample barcode plus Illumina barcodes. TruSeq adapter sequences and Illumina sample barcodes were added in two successive PCR steps. TCR alpha and beta cDNA libraries were sequenced on the Illumina HiSeq platform with custom primers. The authors' analysis ran thus. MiGEC was used to process raw reads and extract unique molecular identifiers, and MiXCR was used to find CDR3 positions. For each individual, recombination models were inferred using an EM algorithm with the repgenHMM and IGoR tools. The analysis of shared clonotypes was done with the tcR package in R, with sharing normalized by the product of cloneset sizes. To study raw recombination without the effects of thymic and clonal selection, out-of-frame nonproductive sequences were analyzed. TCRdb reprocessed the public reads (quality trimming at Q25 with fastp, clone calling with MiXCR) and kept in-frame beta chains. For every CDR3 protein sequence, its rows merge into one entry that carries the most common genes and DNA. These V and J calls are TCRdb output, not the study's own analysis. The sample profile shows 500,000 to 550,000 distinct CDR3 sequences; around 24% of them were found once. The top ten clonotypes cover 0.48% of the sample.

The same sample was also studied in work on yellow fever vaccine responses in identical twins. Per the second study: According to the authors, the vaccine-induced T cell response in identical twins seemed to be partly convergent and partly specific to each individual. Focusing on identical twins, the study followed the T cell clones that responded to the vaccine, and did so with precision.

The chain is made from TRBV6-5 and TRBJ2-2; D gene: possibly TRBD2, on 5 matching bases. This sequence originates from a woman aged 18-30 years in good health. The sequenced material came from CD4+ T cells sorted from blood. The DNA sequence is as follows: TGTGCCAGCAGTTACTCCGGACTGGCGAACACCGGGGAGCTGTTTTTT. Its amino acids are CASSYSGLANTGELFF.